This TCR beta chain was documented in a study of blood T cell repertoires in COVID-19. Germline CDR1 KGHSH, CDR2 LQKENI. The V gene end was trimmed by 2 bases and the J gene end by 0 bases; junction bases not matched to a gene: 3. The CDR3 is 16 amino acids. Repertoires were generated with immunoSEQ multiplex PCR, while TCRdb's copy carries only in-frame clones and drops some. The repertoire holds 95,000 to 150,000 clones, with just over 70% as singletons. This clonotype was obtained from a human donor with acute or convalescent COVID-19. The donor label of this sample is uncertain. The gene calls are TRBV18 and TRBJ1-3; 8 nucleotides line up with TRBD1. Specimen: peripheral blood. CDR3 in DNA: TGTGCCAGCTCACCAGGACAGGGAGGCTCTGGAAACACCATATATTTT. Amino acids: CASSPGQGGSGNTIYF.